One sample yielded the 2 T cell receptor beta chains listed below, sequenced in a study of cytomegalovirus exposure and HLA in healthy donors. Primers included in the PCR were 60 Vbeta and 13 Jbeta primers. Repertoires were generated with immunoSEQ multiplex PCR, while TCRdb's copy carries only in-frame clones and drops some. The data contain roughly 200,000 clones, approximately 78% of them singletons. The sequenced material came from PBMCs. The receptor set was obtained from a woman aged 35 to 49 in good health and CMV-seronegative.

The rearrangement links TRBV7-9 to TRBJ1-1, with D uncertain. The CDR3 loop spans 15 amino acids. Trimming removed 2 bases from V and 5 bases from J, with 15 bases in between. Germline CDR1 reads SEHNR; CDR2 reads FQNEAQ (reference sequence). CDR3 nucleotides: TGTGCCAGCAGCTTACCCCCTAACGGGAGAACTGAAGCTTTCTTT. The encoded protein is CASSLPPNGRTEAFF.

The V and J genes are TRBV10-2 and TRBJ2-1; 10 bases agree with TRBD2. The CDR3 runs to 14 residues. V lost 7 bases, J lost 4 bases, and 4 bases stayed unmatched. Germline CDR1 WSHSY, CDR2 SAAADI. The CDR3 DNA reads TGCGCCAGCACCGGGACTAGCGTGTACAATGAGCAGTTCTTC. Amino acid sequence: CASTGTSVYNEQFF.